Below, 7 T cell receptor beta chains from the same sample are listed, as sequenced in a study of blood T cell repertoires in COVID-19. Assay used: immunoSEQ multiplex PCR; TCRdb lists only in-frame clones, some missing. The sample has about 120,000 clones, 87% seen once; the top ten hold 25% to 30%. The sample taken for sequencing was peripheral blood. These receptors all stem from a woman in her 70s with acute or convalescent COVID-19.

The chain is built from TRBV5-4 and TRBJ2-7; TRBD2 is a possible D gene (7 bases). CDR3 length: 15 residues. The V gene's germline CDR1 is SGHNT and CDR2 YYREEE (reference sequence). V was cut by 3 bases and J by 6 bases, with 19 bases left in between. CDR3 in DNA: TGTGCCAGCAGCTGGGGTACGAGGGGGGGCGCCGAGCAGTACTTC. This codes for CASSWGTRGGAEQYF.

The CDR3 is CASSFTRGNTEAFF. The CDR3 DNA reads as TGCGCCAGCAGCTTCACTCGGGGGAACACTGAAGCTTTCTTT. This chain joins TRBV5-1 and TRBJ1-1; D is unclear. This CDR3 contains 14 residues. Per the germline V gene, CDR1 is SGHRS and CDR2 is YFSETQ. V lost 2 bases, J lost 1 base, and 9 bases lay in between.

The CDR3 is CASSPFRDRVEKLFF. The CDR3 DNA follows: TGTGCCAGCAGCCCATTCCGGGACAGGGTAGAAAAACTGTTTTTT. The chain joins TRBV7-8 to TRBJ1-4; TRBD1 matches 9 bases. Trimming at V came to 5 bases and at J to 8 bases, leaving 9 bases not matched to a gene. The germline gives CDR1 SGHVS, CDR2 FQNEAQ. This CDR3 has 15 amino acids.

V usage is TRBV5-5 and J usage is TRBJ1-4; 8 nucleotides align to TRBD1. The junction had 10 bases not matched to a gene; V was cut back by 4 bases and J by 8 bases. This CDR3 is 15 amino acids long. CDR1 and CDR2 from the germline V gene are SGHKS and YYEKEE (reference sequence). The CDR3 DNA sequence: TGTGCCAGCAGCCCTGGACAGGGTTTTCGAGAAAAACTGTTTTTT. This codes for CASSPGQGFREKLFF.

Concerning this clone itself: A read error may produce the germline difference seen at one junction end. The chain is built from TRBV20-1 and TRBJ1-6; weak D call: TRBD1 (5 bases). Germline V gives CDR1 DFQATT, CDR2 SNEGSKA (reference sequence). The CDR3 covers 11 residues. The CDR3 coding sequence is TGCAGTGCCGCCGGGGGTTCATCCCTCCACTTT. It specifies CSAAGGSSLHF.

This chain connects TRBV27 to TRBJ1-3; no definite D call. This CDR3 has 15 amino acids. Germline lookup yields CDR1 MNHEY and CDR2 SMNVEV (reference sequence). Trimming removed 0 bases at V and 0 bases at J, with 6 bases between. The DNA for the CDR3 is TGTGCCAGCAGTTTATCGCGGGGCTCTGGAAACACCATATATTTT. The encoded protein is CASSLSRGSGNTIYF.

The genes are TRBV19 and TRBJ1-5; no clear D. V lost 4 bases, J lost 3 bases, and 7 bases lay in between. Germline values: CDR1 LNHDA, CDR2 SQIVND (reference sequence). The CDR3 spans 13 residues. The CDR3 protein is CASSKTVNQPQHF. In DNA, the CDR3 is TGTGCCAGTAGTAAAACAGTCAATCAGCCCCAGCATTTT.